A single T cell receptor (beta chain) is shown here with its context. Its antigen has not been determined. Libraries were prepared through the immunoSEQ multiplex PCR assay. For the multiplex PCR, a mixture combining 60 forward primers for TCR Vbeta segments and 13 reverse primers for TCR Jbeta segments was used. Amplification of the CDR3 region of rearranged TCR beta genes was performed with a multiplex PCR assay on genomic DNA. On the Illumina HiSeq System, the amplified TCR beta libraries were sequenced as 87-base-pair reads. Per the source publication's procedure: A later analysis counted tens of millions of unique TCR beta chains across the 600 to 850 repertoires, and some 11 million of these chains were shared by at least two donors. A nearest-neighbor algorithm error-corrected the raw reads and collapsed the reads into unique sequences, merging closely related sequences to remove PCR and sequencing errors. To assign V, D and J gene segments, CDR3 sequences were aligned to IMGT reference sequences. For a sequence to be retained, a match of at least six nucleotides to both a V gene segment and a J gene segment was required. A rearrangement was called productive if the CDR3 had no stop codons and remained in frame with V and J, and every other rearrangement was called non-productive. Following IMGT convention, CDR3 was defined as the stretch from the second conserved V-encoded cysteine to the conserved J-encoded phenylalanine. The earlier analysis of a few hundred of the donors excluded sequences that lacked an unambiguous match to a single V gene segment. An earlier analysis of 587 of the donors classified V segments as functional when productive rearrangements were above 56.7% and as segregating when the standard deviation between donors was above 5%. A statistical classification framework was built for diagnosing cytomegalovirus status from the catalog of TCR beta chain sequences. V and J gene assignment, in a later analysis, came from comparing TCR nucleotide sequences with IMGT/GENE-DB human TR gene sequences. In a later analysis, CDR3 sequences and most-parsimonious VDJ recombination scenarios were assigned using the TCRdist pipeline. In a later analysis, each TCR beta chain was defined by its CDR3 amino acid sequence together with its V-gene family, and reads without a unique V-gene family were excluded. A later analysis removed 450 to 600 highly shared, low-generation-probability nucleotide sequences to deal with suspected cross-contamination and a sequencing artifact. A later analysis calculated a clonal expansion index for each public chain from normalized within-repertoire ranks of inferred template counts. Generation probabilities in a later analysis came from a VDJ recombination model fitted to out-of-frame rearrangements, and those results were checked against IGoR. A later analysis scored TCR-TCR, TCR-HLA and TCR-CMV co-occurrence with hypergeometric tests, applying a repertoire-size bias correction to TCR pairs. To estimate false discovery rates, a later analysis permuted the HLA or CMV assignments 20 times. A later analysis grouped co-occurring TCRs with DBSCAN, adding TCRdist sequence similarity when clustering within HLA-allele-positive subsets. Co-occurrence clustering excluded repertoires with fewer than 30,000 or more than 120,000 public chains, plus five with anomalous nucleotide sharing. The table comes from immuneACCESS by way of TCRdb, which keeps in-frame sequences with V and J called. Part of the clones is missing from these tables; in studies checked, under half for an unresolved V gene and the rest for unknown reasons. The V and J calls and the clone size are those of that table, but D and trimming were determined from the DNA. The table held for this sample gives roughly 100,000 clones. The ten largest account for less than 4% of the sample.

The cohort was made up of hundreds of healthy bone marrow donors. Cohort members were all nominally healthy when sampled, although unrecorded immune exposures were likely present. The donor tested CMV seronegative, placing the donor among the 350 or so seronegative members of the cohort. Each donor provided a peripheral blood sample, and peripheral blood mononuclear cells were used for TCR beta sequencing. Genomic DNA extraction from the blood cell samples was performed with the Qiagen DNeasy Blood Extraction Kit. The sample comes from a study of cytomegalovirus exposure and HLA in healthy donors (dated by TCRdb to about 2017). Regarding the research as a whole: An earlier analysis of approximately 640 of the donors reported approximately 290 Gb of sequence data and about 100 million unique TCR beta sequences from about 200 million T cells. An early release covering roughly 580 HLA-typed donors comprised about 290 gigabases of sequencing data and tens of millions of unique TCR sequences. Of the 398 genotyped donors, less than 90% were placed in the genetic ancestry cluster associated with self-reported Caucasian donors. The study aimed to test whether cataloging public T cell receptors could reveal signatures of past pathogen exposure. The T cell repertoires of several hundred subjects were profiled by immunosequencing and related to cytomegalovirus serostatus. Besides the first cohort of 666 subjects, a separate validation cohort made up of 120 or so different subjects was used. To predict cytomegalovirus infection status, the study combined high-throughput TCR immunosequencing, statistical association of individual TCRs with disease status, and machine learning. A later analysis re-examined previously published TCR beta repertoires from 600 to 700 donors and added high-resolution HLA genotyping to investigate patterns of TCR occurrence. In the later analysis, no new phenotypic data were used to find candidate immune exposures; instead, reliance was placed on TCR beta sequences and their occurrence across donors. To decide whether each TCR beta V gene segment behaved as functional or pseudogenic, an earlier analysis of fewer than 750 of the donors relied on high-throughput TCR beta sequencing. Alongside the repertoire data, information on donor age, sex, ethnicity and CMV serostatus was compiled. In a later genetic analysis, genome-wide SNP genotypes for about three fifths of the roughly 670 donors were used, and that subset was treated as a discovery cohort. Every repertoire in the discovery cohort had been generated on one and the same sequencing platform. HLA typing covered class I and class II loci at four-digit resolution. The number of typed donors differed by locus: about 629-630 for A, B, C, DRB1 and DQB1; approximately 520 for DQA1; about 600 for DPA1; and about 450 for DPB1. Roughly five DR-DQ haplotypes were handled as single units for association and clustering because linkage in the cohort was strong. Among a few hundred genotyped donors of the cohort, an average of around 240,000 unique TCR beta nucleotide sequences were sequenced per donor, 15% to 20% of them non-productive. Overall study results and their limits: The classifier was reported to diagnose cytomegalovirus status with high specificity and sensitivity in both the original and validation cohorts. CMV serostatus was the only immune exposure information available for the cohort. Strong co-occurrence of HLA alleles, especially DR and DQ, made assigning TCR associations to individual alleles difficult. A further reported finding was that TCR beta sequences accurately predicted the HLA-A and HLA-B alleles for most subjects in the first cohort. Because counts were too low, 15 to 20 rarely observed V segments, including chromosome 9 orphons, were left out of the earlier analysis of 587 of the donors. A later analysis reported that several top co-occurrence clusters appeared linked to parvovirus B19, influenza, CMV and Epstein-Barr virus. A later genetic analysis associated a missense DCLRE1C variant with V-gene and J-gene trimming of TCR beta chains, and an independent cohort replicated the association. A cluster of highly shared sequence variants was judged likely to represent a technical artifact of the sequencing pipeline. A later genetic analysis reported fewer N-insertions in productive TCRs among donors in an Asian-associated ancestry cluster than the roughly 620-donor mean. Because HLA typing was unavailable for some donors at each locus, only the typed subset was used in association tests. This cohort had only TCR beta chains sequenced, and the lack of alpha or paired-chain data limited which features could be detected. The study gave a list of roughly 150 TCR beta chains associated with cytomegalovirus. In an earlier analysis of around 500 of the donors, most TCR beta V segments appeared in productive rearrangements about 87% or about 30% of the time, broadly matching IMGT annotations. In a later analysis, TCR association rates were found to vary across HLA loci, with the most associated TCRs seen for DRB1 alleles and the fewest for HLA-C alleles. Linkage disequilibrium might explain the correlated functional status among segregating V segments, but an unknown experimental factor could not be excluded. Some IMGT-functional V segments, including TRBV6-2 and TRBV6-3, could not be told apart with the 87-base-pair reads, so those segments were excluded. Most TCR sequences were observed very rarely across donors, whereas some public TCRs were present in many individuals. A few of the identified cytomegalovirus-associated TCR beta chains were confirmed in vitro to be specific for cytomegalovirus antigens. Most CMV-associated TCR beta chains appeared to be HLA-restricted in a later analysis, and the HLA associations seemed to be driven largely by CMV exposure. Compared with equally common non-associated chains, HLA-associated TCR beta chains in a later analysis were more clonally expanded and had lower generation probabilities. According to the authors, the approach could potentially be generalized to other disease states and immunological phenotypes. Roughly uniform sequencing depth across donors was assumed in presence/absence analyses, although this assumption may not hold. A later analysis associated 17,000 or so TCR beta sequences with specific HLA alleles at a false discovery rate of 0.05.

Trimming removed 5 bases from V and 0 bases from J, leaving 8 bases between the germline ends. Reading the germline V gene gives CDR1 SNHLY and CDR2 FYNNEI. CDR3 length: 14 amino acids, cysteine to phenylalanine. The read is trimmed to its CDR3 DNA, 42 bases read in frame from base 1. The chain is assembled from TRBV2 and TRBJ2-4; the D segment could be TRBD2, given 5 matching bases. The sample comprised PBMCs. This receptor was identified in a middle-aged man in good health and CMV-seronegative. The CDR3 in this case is CASSLALAKNIQYF. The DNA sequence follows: TGTGCCAGCAGTCTAGCTCTAGCCAAAAACATTCAGTACTTC. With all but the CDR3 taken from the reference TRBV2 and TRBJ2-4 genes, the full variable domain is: EPEVTQTPSHQVTQMGQEVILRCVPISNHLYFYWYRQILGQKVEFLVSFYNNEISEKSEIFDDQFSVERPDGSNFTLKIRSTKLEDSAMYFCASSLALAKNIQYFGAGTRLSVL.